A selection of T cell receptor beta chains follows, all from one sample in a study of T-cell memory formation after mild COVID-19. TCRdb processed the 5' RACE reads anew with MiXCR; each CDR3 protein has one entry. The table records under 70,000 distinct CDR3 sequences, 9% to 9.5% of them present only once. The sequenced material came from PBMCs or a T cell subset sorted from them (not recorded which). The receptors originated from a man in his late teens or twenties who had mild COVID-19 (a few samples of this study predate the infection). Cell type and time point are not known. The CDR3 runs from the conserved cysteine through the conserved F or W. Fields, in order: CDR3 protein, CDR3 DNA, D gene, clone size, J gene, V gene. The D gene is left open where the match is weak. Expanded clones get a size class; other rows say once, few or many, or leave the size out.

CASSPGDTQYF TGTGCCAGCAGTCCCGGGGATACGCAGTATTTT - few TRBJ2-3 TRBV11-2
CASSLGGGGNYEQYF TGCGCCAGCAGCTTGGGAGGGGGCGGAAACTACGAGCAGTACTTC TRBD1 - TRBJ2-7 TRBV5-1
CASTQGGHLYEQYF TGTGCCAGCACTCAGGGGGGACACCTATACGAGCAGTACTTC - medium-sized TRBJ2-7 TRBV2
CAWSPNAGDTQYF TGTGCCTGGAGTCCCAACGCTGGGGATACGCAGTATTTT - few TRBJ2-3 TRBV30
CASSAGTSRWGKLFF TGCGCCAGCAGCGCAGGGACAAGCCGATGGGGAAAACTGTTTTTT - - TRBJ1-4 TRBV4-1
CASSPPSVGTGELFF TGTGCCAGCTCACCACCGTCGGTTGGCACCGGGGAGCTGTTTTTT - few TRBJ2-2 TRBV18
CASSFGGEQGKNTQYF TGTGCCAGCAGCTTCGGGGGGGAGCAGGGAAAGAATACGCAGTATTTT TRBD2 - TRBJ2-3 TRBV7-2
CASSQMGLAISTDTQYF TGTGCCAGCAGCCAAATGGGGCTGGCGATTAGCACAGATACGCAGTATTTT - many TRBJ2-3 TRBV6-5
CASSHPGLTHEQFF TGCGCCAGCAGCCACCCGGGACTAACCCATGAGCAGTTCTTC TRBD2 few TRBJ2-1 TRBV4-1
CASSLIGLGTGENIQYF TGTGCCAGCAGCTTAATCGGCCTCGGGACAGGGGAGAACATTCAGTACTTC TRBD1 few TRBJ2-4 TRBV5-5
CSGANRYSDNQPQHF TGCAGCGGGGCGAACAGGTATTCGGACAATCAGCCCCAGCATTTT - few TRBJ1-5 TRBV20-1
CASSPTSGGNIQYF TGTGCCAGCAGCCCGACCTCGGGGGGAAACATTCAGTACTTC TRBD2 few TRBJ2-4 TRBV3-1
CASRRDRGTEAFF TGTGCCAGCAGACGGGACAGGGGTACTGAAGCTTTCTTT TRBD1 - TRBJ1-1 TRBV2
CASSLGTYNEQFF TGTGCCAGCAGTTTGGGGACCTACAATGAGCAGTTCTTC - - TRBJ2-1 TRBV28
CASRPRDRERTGDLFF TGTGCCAGCAGGCCTCGGGACAGGGAGCGCACCGGGGATCTGTTTTTT TRBD1 - TRBJ2-2 TRBV12-3/TRBV12-4
CASSHNMKGGPGQPQHF TGTGCCAGCAGCCATAACATGAAGGGGGGGCCGGGTCAGCCCCAGCATTTT - - TRBJ1-5 TRBV4-2
CASSTLAENTGELFF TGTGCCAGCAGTACGCTAGCGGAGAACACCGGGGAGCTGTTTTTT TRBD2 - TRBJ2-2 TRBV5-5
CATSRGQVGREQFF TGTGCCACCAGCAGAGGACAGGTAGGCCGTGAGCAGTTCTTC - many TRBJ2-1 TRBV15
CSARPRQGAGTQYF TGCAGTGCTAGACCGAGACAGGGGGCAGGGACCCAGTACTTC TRBD1 - TRBJ2-5 TRBV20-1
CAVGIAGANVLTF TGTGCGGTCGGTATAGCTGGGGCCAACGTCCTGACTTTC - - TRBJ2-6 TRBV14
CASSLAQIQGELFF TGCGCCAGCAGCTTGGCCCAAATCCAGGGGGAGCTGTTTTTT - - TRBJ2-2 TRBV5-1
CASSLGTGNQPQHF TGCGCCAGCAGCTTGGGGACAGGGAATCAGCCCCAGCATTTT TRBD1 many TRBJ1-5 TRBV5-1
CASSPRGSGELFF TGTGCCAGCAGCCCCCGAGGGTCCGGGGAGCTGTTTTTT - few TRBJ2-2 TRBV9
CASSLAGRKNIQYF TGTGCCAGCAGCTTAGCAGGGAGAAAAAACATTCAGTACTTC - few TRBJ2-4 TRBV7-8
CASSPPDF TGTGCCAGCAGCCCACCGGACTTC - many TRBJ2-4 TRBV12-3/TRBV12-4
CASSLLAGGQETQYF TGCGCCAGCAGCTTACTAGCGGGGGGGCAAGAGACCCAGTACTTC TRBD2 many TRBJ2-5 TRBV5-1
CSARDWGQGMNIQYF TGCAGTGCTAGAGATTGGGGACAGGGTATGAACATTCAGTACTTC TRBD1 many TRBJ2-4 TRBV20-1
CATSREYSDTQYF TGTGCCACCAGCAGAGAGTATTCAGATACGCAGTATTTT - few TRBJ2-3 TRBV15
CASSQDNGKGNQPQHF TGCGCCAGCAGCCAAGATAACGGAAAGGGCAATCAGCCCCAGCATTTT - - TRBJ1-5 TRBV4-1
CASSDRRGDYGYTF TGTGCCAGCAGTGACCGGCGCGGAGACTATGGCTACACCTTC - few TRBJ1-2 TRBV9
CASSASQSTDTQYF TGCGCCAGCAGCGCATCTCAAAGCACAGATACGCAGTATTTT - many TRBJ2-3 TRBV5-1